The 28 T cell receptor beta chains given below trace back to one sample, sequenced in a study of cytomegalovirus exposure and HLA in healthy donors. PCR was performed using 60 Vbeta and 13 Jbeta primers. TCRdb keeps only in-frame clones here, not all; method: immunoSEQ multiplex PCR. Of about 110,000 clones in the sample, around three quarters were seen once. The sequenced sample was PBMCs. The receptors come from a boy between 10 and 17 years old in good health and CMV-seronegative.

The rearrangement uses TRBV27 and TRBJ1-5; D call uncertain. This CDR3 spans 16 amino acids. V was pared by 2 bases and J by 0 bases, with 11 bases between. CDR1 is MNHEY and CDR2 is SMNVEV in the germline V gene (reference sequence). This chain's CDR3 is CASSLGGAYSNQPQHF. The CDR3 nucleotides read TGTGCCAGCAGTTTAGGCGGCGCTTATAGCAATCAGCCCCAGCATTTT.

This clone was found once. V gene TRBV18 combines with J gene TRBJ2-5; perhaps TRBD1 as D (6 bases). The CDR3 extends over 15 amino acids. Trimming removed 4 bases at V and 7 bases at J, with 19 bases between. Germline V gives CDR1 KGHSH, CDR2 LQKENI. The CDR3 coding sequence is TGTGCCAGCTCACTCTCCGGGACAACGGTTGCGACCCAGTACTTC. The encoded protein is CASSLSGTTVATQYF.

The chain links TRBV30 to TRBJ1-1, with no clear D. Trimming stripped 2 bases from V and 3 bases from J, with 10 bases between. The length of the CDR3 is 13 residues. The germline V gene has CDR1 GTSNPN and CDR2 SVGIG (reference sequence). Here the CDR3 DNA reads TGTGCCTGGAGTAAGGACGGGGACACTGAAGCTTTCTTT. It yields the protein CAWSKDGDTEAFF.

This chain links TRBV5-1 with TRBJ2-3; weak D call: TRBD2 (6 bases). Between the trimmed V and J ends, which lost 4 bases and 5 bases, there was a span of 14 bases. Germline V gene lookup returns CDR1 SGHRS and CDR2 YFSETQ. CDR3 size: 14 residues. CDR3 bases: TGCGCCAGCAGCCCCCAGGCCGGGGGAGATACGCAGTATTTT. Translating it yields CASSPQAGGDTQYF. Full variable domain (remainder filled in from reference TRBV5-1 and TRBJ2-3): KAGVTQTPRYLIKTRGQQVTLSCSPISGHRSVSWYQQTPGQGLQFLFEYFSETQRNKGNFPGRFSGRQFSNSRSEMNVSTLELGDSALYLCASSPQAGGDTQYFGPGTRLTVL.

This clone was seen only a few times. The chain uses TRBV9 and TRBJ2-2, with a tentative D call TRBD1 (6 bases). Deletions cut 0 bases from V and 4 bases from J, with 10 bases between. The CDR3 consists of 15 residues. CDR1 and CDR2 (germline): SGDLS, YYNGEE. CDR3 nucleotides: TGTGCCAGCAGCGTAGAACAGGGTACCACCGGGGAGCTGTTTTTT. It encodes CASSVEQGTTGELFF.

The chain couples TRBV30 to TRBJ1-1; D is perhaps TRBD1 (5 bases). CDR1 and CDR2 from the germline V gene are GTSNPN and SVGIG (reference sequence). The CDR3 contains 17 residues. The germline V and J ends were trimmed by 0 bases and 4 bases, with 21 bases remaining between them. CDR3: CAWSVQRSGPRSTEAFF. The DNA for the CDR3 is TGTGCCTGGAGTGTACAACGTTCAGGGCCAAGGAGCACTGAAGCTTTCTTT. Supplemented by reference TRBV30 and TRBJ1-1, the full variable domain reads SQTIHQWPATLVQPVGSPLSLECTVEGTSNPNLYWYRQAAGRGLQLLFYSVGIGQISSEVPQNLSASRPQDRQFILSSKKLLLSDSGFYLCAWSVQRSGPRSTEAFFGQGTRLTVV.

The chain is built from TRBV7-6 and TRBJ2-7; D is uncertain. From germline, CDR1 is SGHVS and CDR2 FNYEAQ. Trimming stripped 5 bases from V and 0 bases from J, with 14 bases between. The CDR3 has 15 amino acids. The CDR3 here is CASSPRRLNSYEQYF. DNA for the CDR3: TGTGCCAGCAGCCCCCGCAGGCTGAACTCCTACGAGCAGTACTTC.

The V and J genes are TRBV11-3 and TRBJ2-1; 14 positions agree with TRBD2. Germline V gene lookup returns CDR1 SGHNT and CDR2 YENEEA. This CDR3 contains 13 residues. V lost 5 bases, J lost 13 bases, and 4 bases stayed unmatched. CDR3 residues: CASSLGLAGGQFF. The CDR3 DNA is TGTGCCAGCAGCCTCGGACTAGCGGGAGGACAGTTCTTC.

For the CDR3, the DNA is TGTGCCTGGCACAGGGGAGAGGGCACTGAAGCTTTCTTT. It is translated as CAWHRGEGTEAFF. The chain uses TRBV30 and TRBJ1-1; 7 positions match TRBD1. V trimming: 5 bases; J trimming: 4 bases; junction bases outside the gene matches: 7. The CDR3 has 13 residues. CDR1 GTSNPN and CDR2 SVGIG come from the germline V gene (reference sequence).

This rearrangement joins TRBV5-1 to TRBJ2-7, with 11 bases lining up with TRBD1. J gave up 6 bases and V 4 bases, and 6 bases lay outside the gene matches. CDR1 is SGHRS, CDR2 YFSETQ, per germline. CDR3 length equals 14 residues. The CDR3 DNA sequence: TGCGCCAGCAGCCTGAGGACAGGGGGCTTCGAGCAGTACTTC. Translation gives CASSLRTGGFEQYF.

This clone has just a few counts. This rearrangement joins TRBV30 to TRBJ1-2, with TRBD1 matching 10 bases. V was pared by 5 bases and J by 7 bases, with 7 bases of the junction left unmatched. CDR1 is GTSNPN, CDR2 SVGIG, per germline (reference sequence). CDR3 length: 13 amino acids. The CDR3 DNA reads TGTGCCTGGTCCACGACAGGGGGCTTTGGCTACACCTTC. Amino acids: CAWSTTGGFGYTF.

This clone occurred a few times. The chain links TRBV6-1 to TRBJ1-1; tentative D call: TRBD1 (6 bases). CDR1 and CDR2 from the germline V gene are MNHNS and SASEGT. The germline V and J ends were trimmed by 6 bases and 8 bases, with 10 bases remaining between them. The CDR3 has 11 amino acids. The CDR3 nucleotides read TGTGCCAGCAGACCCGGGACAGAAGCTTTCTTT. Translated, it gives CASRPGTEAFF.

The rearrangement links TRBV5-1 to TRBJ1-6; no reliable D call. CDR1 is SGHRS, CDR2 YFSETQ, per germline. The CDR3 runs to 13 residues. V lost 0 bases and J 7 bases, leaving 5 bases between the germline ends. CDR3 sequence reads: CASSLGPNSPLHF. In nucleotides, the CDR3 is TGCGCCAGCAGCTTGGGGCCGAATTCACCCCTCCACTTT.

The table lists this clone with a few counts. The CDR3 sequence is CASSDPRTGGKLFF. In DNA form, the CDR3 reads TGTGCCAGCTCAGACCCTCGGACGGGGGGAAAACTGTTTTTT. The rearrangement uses TRBV2 and TRBJ1-4, with D maybe TRBD1 (5 bases). This CDR3 is 14 amino acids long. Germline loops: CDR1 SNHLY, CDR2 FYNNEI. V shed 8 bases and J shed 10 bases, with 20 bases lying between them.

The rearrangement joins TRBV13 to TRBJ2-7, with 9 bases fitting TRBD2. The CDR3 covers 17 residues. The germline V gene has CDR1 PRHDT and CDR2 FYEKMQ (reference sequence). Trimming took 6 bases from V and 3 from J; bases not matched to a gene: 15. The CDR3 bases are TGTGCCAGCAGTCTAGCGGGGACGCCGAGAAAAGGCTACGAGCAGTACTTC. Translation: CASSLAGTPRKGYEQYF.

This clone was seen more than once but under ten times. This rearrangement joins TRBV6-1 to TRBJ1-1; unclear D gene. V lost 7 bases and J lost 1, with 7 bases in between. The CDR3 is 12 amino acids. From germline, CDR1 is MNHNS and CDR2 SASEGT. The DNA for the CDR3 is TGTGCCAGCACTAGTTGGAACACTGAAGCTTTCTTT. Its protein is CASTSWNTEAFF.

In this sample, this clone turned up once. This chain joins TRBV10-2 and TRBJ1-6; 8 bases align to TRBD1. The CDR3 spans 13 residues. Germline CDR1 reads WSHSY; CDR2 reads SAAADI. Trimming took 10 bases from V and 6 from J; bases not matched to a gene: 5. CDR3 sequence reads: CATDRDGNSPLHF. The CDR3 DNA is TGCGCCACGGACAGGGACGGTAATTCACCCCTCCACTTT.

The chain employs TRBV2 and TRBJ2-1; no firm D call. V dropped 2 bases and J dropped 5 bases, with 10 bases sitting between them. This CDR3 is 14 amino acids long. Germline V CDR1 and CDR2: SNHLY, FYNNEI. In DNA form, the CDR3 reads TGTGCCAGCAGTGAAAATTCCCGGGACAATGAGCAGTTCTTC. This sequence encodes CASSENSRDNEQFF.

The DNA for the CDR3 is TGTGCCAGCAGTTACAGGACTAGCGGCGAGCAGTACTTC. Protein sequence: CASSYRTSGEQYF. The chain employs TRBV6-5 and TRBJ2-7, with 10 bases fitting TRBD2. Per germline, CDR1 MNHEY and CDR2 SVGAGI. The CDR3 length is 13 residues. V lost 2 bases to trimming and J lost 6 bases; unmatched junction nucleotides: 1.

This clone was seen a few times. This chain links TRBV30 with TRBJ2-7, with a weak D call TRBD1 (6 bases). V gave up 5 bases and J gave up 1 base, with 9 bases separating them. This CDR3 region has 12 residues. CDR1 is GTSNPN, CDR2 SVGIG, per germline (reference sequence). CDR3 sequence: CAWATGSYEQYF. CDR3 DNA: TGTGCCTGGGCGACAGGTTCCTACGAGCAGTACTTC. Supplemented by reference TRBV30 and TRBJ2-7, the full variable domain reads SQTIHQWPATLVQPVGSPLSLECTVEGTSNPNLYWYRQAAGRGLQLLFYSVGIGQISSEVPQNLSASRPQDRQFILSSKKLLLSDSGFYLCAWATGSYEQYFGPGTRLTVT.

The chain couples TRBV4-1 to TRBJ1-4; D unresolved. V dropped 2 bases and J dropped 0 bases, with 7 bases sitting between them. CDR3 length: 15 amino acids. Germline values: CDR1 MGHRA, CDR2 YSYEKL. The CDR3 loop reads CASSQWLTTNEKLFF. The CDR3 DNA reads as TGCGCCAGCAGCCAATGGCTGACAACTAATGAAAAACTGTTTTTT.

The chain is built from TRBV28 and TRBJ1-6; 7 bases fit TRBD1. CDR1 is MDHEN and CDR2 is SYDVKM in the germline V gene. The CDR3 is 17 residues long. The V and J ends lost 6 bases and 8 bases, in that order; junction bases with no gene match: 16. The CDR3 DNA reads as TGTGCCAGCAGCCTTGACAGGGCACCCCTAGCTGATTCACCCCTCCACTTT. This gives the protein CASSLDRAPLADSPLHF.

The chain links TRBV6-6 to TRBJ2-1, with D tentatively TRBD1 (6 bases). CDR1 is MNHNY, CDR2 SVGAGI, per germline (reference sequence). This CDR3 comprises 15 residues. V was pared by 6 bases and J by 6 bases, with 18 bases between. The CDR3 protein is CASSPGTLRGNEQFF. The CDR3 DNA reads as TGTGCCAGCAGCCCCGGGACACTTAGGGGCAATGAGCAGTTCTTC.

This sequence joins TRBV11-3 and TRBJ2-1; 9 bases map to TRBD1. The CDR3 covers 17 residues. The ends lost 4 bases at V and 2 bases at J; junction bases unmatched: 9. CDR1 is SGHNT and CDR2 is YENEEA in the germline V gene. This CDR3 is CASSSSPRQGAYNEQFF. In DNA, the CDR3 is TGTGCCAGCAGCTCCTCTCCTCGACAGGGGGCCTACAATGAGCAGTTCTTC.

The gene calls are TRBV2 and TRBJ1-4; 11 bases map to TRBD1. The CDR3 covers 15 residues. CDR1 SNHLY and CDR2 FYNNEI come from the germline V gene. Trimming removed 8 bases from V and 8 bases from J; junction bases left unmatched: 10. For the CDR3, the DNA is TGTGCCAGCGGCCGGGACAGGGGGGATTGGGAAAAACTGTTTTTT. As protein: CASGRDRGDWEKLFF.

The CDR3 DNA sequence: TGTGCCTATAAACCCGGACAGGAACCCTATGGCTACACCTTC. It translates to CAYKPGQEPYGYTF. V gene TRBV30 combines with J gene TRBJ1-2; 7 bases are shared with TRBD1. The CDR3 sequence is 14 residues long. The V segment lost 7 bases and the J segment 4 bases; nucleotides outside the gene matches: 12. Germline CDR1 and CDR2: GTSNPN and SVGIG (reference sequence).

The chain combines TRBV4-1 with TRBJ2-7; 12 bases are a match to TRBD2. The CDR3 is made up of 18 amino acids. V lost 1 base to trimming and J lost 1 base; unmatched junction nucleotides: 8. Germline V lookup: CDR1 MGHRA, CDR2 YSYEKL. In nucleotides, the CDR3 is TGCGCCAGCAGCCAAGCCCGGGTCGGACTAGCGGGATCCTACGAGCAGTACTTC. Translation gives CASSQARVGLAGSYEQYF.

The chain has TRBV6-1 and TRBJ2-7, with D perhaps TRBD1 (5 bases). Trimming cost V 3 bases and J 4 bases, with 10 bases left between them. The CDR3 is made up of 13 amino acids. Per germline, CDR1 MNHNS and CDR2 SASEGT. The CDR3 reads CASSDFAGYEQYF. DNA of the CDR3: TGTGCCAGCAGTGACTTTGCAGGGTACGAGCAGTACTTC.